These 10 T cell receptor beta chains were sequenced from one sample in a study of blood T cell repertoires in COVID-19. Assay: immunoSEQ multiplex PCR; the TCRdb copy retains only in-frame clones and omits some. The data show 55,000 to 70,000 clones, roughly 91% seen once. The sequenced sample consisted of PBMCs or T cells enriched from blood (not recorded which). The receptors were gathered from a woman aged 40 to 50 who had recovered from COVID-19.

CDR3 sequence reads: CASSLSGTGDEKLFF. CDR3 DNA sequence: TGTGCCAGCAGCCTCTCCGGGACAGGGGATGAAAAACTGTTTTTT. The chain carries TRBV7-2 and TRBJ1-4; 10 bases match TRBD1. Germline values: CDR1 SGHTA, CDR2 FQGNSA. The V and J ends lost 5 bases and 6 bases, in that order; junction bases with no gene match: 6. This CDR3 has 15 amino acids.

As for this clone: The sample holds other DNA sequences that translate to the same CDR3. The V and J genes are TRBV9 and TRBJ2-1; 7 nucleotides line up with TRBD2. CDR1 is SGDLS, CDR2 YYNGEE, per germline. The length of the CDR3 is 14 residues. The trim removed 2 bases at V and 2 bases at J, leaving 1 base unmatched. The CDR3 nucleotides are TGTGCCAGCAGCGTGGGGGGGACCTACAATGAGCAGTTCTTC. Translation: CASSVGGTYNEQFF. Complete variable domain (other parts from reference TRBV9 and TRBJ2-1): DSGVTQTPKHLITATGQRVTLRCSPRSGDLSVYWYQQSLDQGLQFLIQYYNGEERAKGNILERFSAQQFPDLHSELNLSSLELGDSALYFCASSVGGTYNEQFFGPGTRLTVL.

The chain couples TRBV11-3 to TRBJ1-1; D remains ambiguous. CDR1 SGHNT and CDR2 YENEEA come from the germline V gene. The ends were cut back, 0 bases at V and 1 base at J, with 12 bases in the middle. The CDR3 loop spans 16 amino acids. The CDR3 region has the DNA TGTGCCAGCAGCTTAGATAACTGGGCAGGGAACACTGAAGCTTTCTTT. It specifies CASSLDNWAGNTEAFF.

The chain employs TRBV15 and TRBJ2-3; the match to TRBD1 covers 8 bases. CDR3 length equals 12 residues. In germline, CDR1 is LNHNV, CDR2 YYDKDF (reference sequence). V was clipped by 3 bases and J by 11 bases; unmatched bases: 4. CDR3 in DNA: TGTGCCACCAGCAGGGACAGGGCAATGCAGTATTTT. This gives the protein CATSRDRAMQYF.

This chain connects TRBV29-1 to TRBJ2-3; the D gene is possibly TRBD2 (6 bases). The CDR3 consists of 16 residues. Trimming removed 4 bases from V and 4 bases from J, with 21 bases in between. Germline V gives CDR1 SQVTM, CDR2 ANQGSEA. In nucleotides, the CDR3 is TGCAGCGTTGTTCGTAAGTTGTCCAGCGGGTCAGATACGCAGTATTTT. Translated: CSVVRKLSSGSDTQYF.

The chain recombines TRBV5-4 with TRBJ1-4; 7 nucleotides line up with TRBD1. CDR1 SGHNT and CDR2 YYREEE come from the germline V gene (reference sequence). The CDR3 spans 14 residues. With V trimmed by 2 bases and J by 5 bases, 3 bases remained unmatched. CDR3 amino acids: CASSLLGGNEKLFF. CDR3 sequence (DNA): TGTGCCAGCAGCTTATTAGGGGGCAATGAAAAACTGTTTTTT.

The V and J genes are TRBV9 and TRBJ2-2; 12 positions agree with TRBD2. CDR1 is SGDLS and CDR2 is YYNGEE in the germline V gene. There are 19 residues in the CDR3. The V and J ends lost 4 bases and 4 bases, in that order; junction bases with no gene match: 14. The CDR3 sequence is CASSPRTSGATWGTGELFF. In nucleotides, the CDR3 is TGTGCCAGCAGCCCACGGACTAGCGGGGCGACCTGGGGCACCGGGGAGCTGTTTTTT. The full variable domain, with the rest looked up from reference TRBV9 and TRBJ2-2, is DSGVTQTPKHLITATGQRVTLRCSPRSGDLSVYWYQQSLDQGLQFLIQYYNGEERAKGNILERFSAQQFPDLHSELNLSSLELGDSALYFCASSPRTSGATWGTGELFFGEGSRLTVL.

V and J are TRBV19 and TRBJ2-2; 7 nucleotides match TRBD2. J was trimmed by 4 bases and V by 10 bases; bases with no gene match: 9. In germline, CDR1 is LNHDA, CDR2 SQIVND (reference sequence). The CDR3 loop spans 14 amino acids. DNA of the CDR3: TGTGCCACCTCGGGACTACGATCCACCGGGGAGCTGTTTTTT. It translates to CATSGLRSTGELFF.

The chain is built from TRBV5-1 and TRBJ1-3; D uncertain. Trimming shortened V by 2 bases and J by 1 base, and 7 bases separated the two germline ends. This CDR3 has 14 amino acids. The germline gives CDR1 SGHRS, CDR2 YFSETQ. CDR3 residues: CASSFRESGNTIYF. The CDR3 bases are TGCGCCAGCAGCTTCCGGGAATCTGGAAACACCATATATTTT. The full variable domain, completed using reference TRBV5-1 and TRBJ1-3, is KAGVTQTPRYLIKTRGQQVTLSCSPISGHRSVSWYQQTPGQGLQFLFEYFSETQRNKGNFPGRFSGRQFSNSRSEMNVSTLELGDSALYLCASSFRESGNTIYFGEGSWLTVV.

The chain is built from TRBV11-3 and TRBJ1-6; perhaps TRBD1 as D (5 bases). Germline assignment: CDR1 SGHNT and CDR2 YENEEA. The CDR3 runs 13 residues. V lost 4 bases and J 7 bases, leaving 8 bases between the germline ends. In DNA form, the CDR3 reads TGTGCCAGCAGCTCGCAGGGAAATTCACCCCTCCACTTT. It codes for CASSSQGNSPLHF.